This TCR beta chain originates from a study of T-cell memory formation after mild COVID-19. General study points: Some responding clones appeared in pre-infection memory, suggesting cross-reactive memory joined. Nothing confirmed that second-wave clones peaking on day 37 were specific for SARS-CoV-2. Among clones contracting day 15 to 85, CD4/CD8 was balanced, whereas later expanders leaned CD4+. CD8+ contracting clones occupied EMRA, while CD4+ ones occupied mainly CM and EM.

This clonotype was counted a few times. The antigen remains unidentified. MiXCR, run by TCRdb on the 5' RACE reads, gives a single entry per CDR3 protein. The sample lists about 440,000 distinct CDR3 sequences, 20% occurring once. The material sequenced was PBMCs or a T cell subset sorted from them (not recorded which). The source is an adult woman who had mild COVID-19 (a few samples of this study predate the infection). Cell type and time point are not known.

The CDR3 reads CASRFSGANVLTF. The CDR3 DNA follows: TGTGCCAGCCGGTTCTCTGGGGCCAACGTCCTGACTTTC. This chain joins TRBV7-9 and TRBJ2-6; D not certain. Trimming shortened V by 8 bases and J by 0 bases, and 5 bases separated the two germline ends. This CDR3 comprises 13 residues. Germline values: CDR1 SEHNR, CDR2 FQNEAQ (reference sequence).